The rows below give T cell receptor beta chains drawn from one sample of a study of regulatory T cells in long-lasting Graves disease. Via MiXCR, TCRdb re-called the multiplex PCR reads, giving one row per CDR3 protein. The sample holds 300,000 or so distinct CDR3 sequences; about 20% are singletons and the top ten take just under 30%. Sequenced material: peripheral blood mononuclear cells (PBMCs), taken when the disease was refractory, from a patient treated with antithyroid drugs. The source is a female donor with Graves disease. Each CDR3 is given with its conserved first and last residue. A D gene is named only where the DNA matches it firmly. Clone size is given for some rows only: seen once, a few or many times, or a class if the clone is expanded.

j_gene	v_gene	d_gene	abundance	CDR3aa	CDR3nt
TRBJ1-4	TRBV4-1	-	-	CASSQPGSGREKLFF	TGCGCCAGCAGCCAACCGGGATCTGGACGTGAAAAACTGTTTTTT
TRBJ1-1	TRBV6-2/TRBV6-3	-	few	CASSYSGARNTEAFF	TGTGCCAGCAGTTACTCGGGGGCAAGGAACACTGAAGCTTTCTTT
TRBJ2-5	TRBV6-1	TRBD2	-	CASSTGRASGETQYF	TGTGCCAGCAGTACCGGGAGGGCCTCGGGGGAGACCCAGTACTTC
TRBJ2-7	TRBV7-9	-	few	CASSLAPWGEQYF	TGTGCCAGCAGCTTAGCCCCGTGGGGAGAGCAGTACTTC
TRBJ1-5	TRBV4-1	TRBD1	few	CASSQDGDRGQPQHF	TGCGCCAGCAGCCAAGACGGGGACAGGGGACAGCCCCAGCATTTT
TRBJ2-1	TRBV6-1	-	-	CASIKGAEQFF	TGTGCCAGCATCAAGGGCGCCGAGCAGTTCTTC
TRBJ1-1	TRBV24-1	-	many	CATSDRSFPHLGTEAFF	TGTGCCACCAGTGATCGCAGTTTCCCGCATTTGGGCACTGAAGCTTTCTTT
TRBJ1-6	TRBV29-1	-	-	CSARLSENNSPLHF	TGCAGCGCCCGCCTCTCCGAAAATAATTCACCCCTCCACTTT
TRBJ2-2	TRBV5-1	TRBD2	-	CASSGWTSGIYTGELFF	TGCGCCAGCAGCGGATGGACTAGCGGGATATACACCGGGGAGCTGTTTTTT
TRBJ1-2	TRBV7-3	-	many	CASSTQGKDGYTF	TGTGCCAGCAGCACCCAGGGAAAGGATGGCTACACCTTC
TRBJ2-7	TRBV5-1	-	-	CASSLVASQDIPYEQYF	TGCGCCAGCAGCTTAGTCGCGTCCCAGGATATACCATACGAGCAGTACTTC
TRBJ2-7	TRBV5-1	-	few	CASSFEGSNYEQYF	TGCGCCAGCAGCTTCGAGGGCAGTAACTACGAGCAGTACTTC
TRBJ2-2	TRBV6-9	-	-	CASSYRLVRAGELFF	TGTGCCAGCAGTTACAGGCTGGTCCGGGCCGGGGAGCTGTTTTTT
TRBJ1-2	TRBV12-3/TRBV12-4	-	many	CASSLAWDGYTF	TGTGCCAGCAGTTTAGCTTGGGATGGCTACACCTTC
TRBJ2-5	TRBV14	TRBD1	-	CASSPDRGRQETQYF	TGTGCCAGCAGCCCGGACAGGGGACGGCAAGAGACCCAGTACTTC
TRBJ1-1	TRBV3-1	-	few	CASSQGGGDGAFF	TGTGCCAGCAGCCAAGGAGGGGGGGACGGGGCTTTCTTT
TRBJ2-1	TRBV7-2	-	-	CASSPMRGHEQFF	TGTGCCAGCAGCCCCATGCGGGGCCATGAGCAGTTCTTC
TRBJ2-7	TRBV18	TRBD2	few	CASSPLAGGPEQYF	TGTGCCAGCTCACCGCTAGCGGGAGGCCCCGAGCAGTACTTC
TRBJ1-2	TRBV29-1	TRBD1	-	CSVEANQGGYGYTF	TGCAGCGTTGAGGCAAACCAGGGGGGCTATGGCTACACCTTC
TRBJ1-1	TRBV14	TRBD1	few	CASSLTGDTTEAFF	TGTGCCAGCAGCCTGACAGGGGATACCACTGAAGCTTTCTTT
TRBJ2-5	TRBV18	-	many	CASSPTVGQETQYF	TGTGCCAGCTCACCAACAGTCGGACAAGAGACCCAGTACTTC
TRBJ1-1	TRBV6-2/TRBV6-3	-	few	CASSRRTATNTEAFF	TGTGCCAGCAGTAGAAGGACAGCTACGAACACTGAAGCTTTCTTT
TRBJ1-4	TRBV6-2/TRBV6-3	-	-	CAASDSYEKLFF	TGTGCCGCATCGGACAGTTATGAAAAACTGTTTTTT
TRBJ2-5	TRBV20-1	TRBD2	many	CSAPRPGLAQETQYF	TGCAGTGCTCCCAGACCGGGACTAGCTCAAGAGACCCAGTACTTC
TRBJ1-5	TRBV10-3	-	-	CATGGNQPQHF	TGTGCCACCGGTGGCAATCAGCCCCAGCATTTT
TRBJ1-5	TRBV29-1	TRBD1	-	CSVVWQGGNQPQHF	TGCAGCGTTGTATGGCAGGGGGGCAATCAGCCCCAGCATTTT
TRBJ2-2	TRBV7-2	TRBD2	-	CASSPGAGGRTGELFF	TGTGCCAGCAGCCCTGGGGCGGGAGGTCGCACCGGGGAGCTGTTTTTT
TRBJ1-2	TRBV3-1	-	many	CASSQDGMVRAEGYTF	TGTGCCAGCAGCCAAGATGGTATGGTCAGGGCGGAGGGCTACACCTTC
TRBJ2-5	TRBV6-5	-	few	CASSYHGVRETQYF	TGTGCCAGCAGTTATCACGGGGTTCGAGAGACCCAGTACTTC
TRBJ2-2	TRBV6-5	-	many	CASSFWGYPGELFF	TGTGCCAGCAGTTTTTGGGGCTACCCCGGGGAGCTGTTTTTT
TRBJ1-1	TRBV10-1	-	many	CASSESIEGWLATEAFF	TGCGCCAGCAGTGAGTCGATAGAGGGGTGGCTGGCCACTGAAGCTTTCTTT
TRBJ2-7	TRBV6-1	-	many	CASSPRDSYEQYF	TGTGCCAGCAGTCCCCGGGACTCCTACGAGCAGTACTTC
TRBJ2-6	TRBV4-1	-	once	CASSQSKLQGSGANVLTF	TGCGCCAGCAGCCAATCGAAGCTTCAGGGATCCGGGGCCAACGTCCTGACTTTC
TRBJ1-1	TRBV7-8	-	many	CASSFRLLNTEAFF	TGTGCCAGCAGCTTCCGACTTCTGAACACTGAAGCTTTCTTT
TRBJ2-7	TRBV30	-	-	CAWSAEARGYEQYF	TGTGCCTGGAGTGCGGAGGCACGGGGATACGAGCAGTACTTC
TRBJ1-2	TRBV12-3/TRBV12-4	-	many	CASSFRDGYTF	TGTGCCAGCAGTTTCAGGGATGGCTACACCTTC
TRBJ2-7	TRBV29-1	TRBD1	-	CSVRQGSHEQYF	TGCAGCGTTAGACAGGGTTCCCACGAGCAGTACTTC
TRBJ2-4	TRBV5-1	-	once	CASSLDYKRRLAKNIQYF	TGCGCCAGCAGCTTGGACTACAAGCGTAGACTAGCCAAAAACATTCAGTACTTC
TRBJ2-5	TRBV4-1	-	-	CASSRLGLSETQYF	TGCGCCAGCAGCCGACTAGGACTTTCGGAGACCCAGTACTTC
TRBJ1-4	TRBV7-8	TRBD1	-	CASSSHGQGVKLFF	TGTGCCAGCAGCTCCCACGGACAGGGGGTGAAACTGTTTTTT
TRBJ2-7	TRBV5-4	-	few	CASSPGSAYEQYF	TGTGCCAGCAGCCCGGGGTCGGCCTACGAGCAGTACTTC
TRBJ2-7	TRBV5-8	-	many	CASSTRVKDFEQYF	TGTGCCAGCAGCACGAGGGTGAAGGATTTCGAGCAGTACTTC
TRBJ1-2	TRBV19	-	many	CASSASLWDDYGYTF	TGTGCCAGTAGTGCATCCCTCTGGGATGACTATGGCTACACCTTC
TRBJ2-1	TRBV6-1	TRBD1	-	CASSPGTGQFF	TGTGCCAGCAGTCCCGGGACAGGGCAGTTCTTC
TRBJ1-6	TRBV15	-	many	CATSRPTDLAPLHF	TGTGCCACCAGCAGACCGACAGATCTTGCACCCCTCCACTTT
TRBJ1-2	TRBV20-1	-	-	CSATGGSTEGYTF	TGCAGTGCTACCGGGGGCAGTACTGAGGGCTACACCTTC
TRBJ1-1	TRBV7-3	-	-	CASSLDTQPPEAFF	TGTGCCAGCAGCTTAGATACACAACCCCCTGAAGCTTTCTTT
TRBJ2-4	TRBV12-3/TRBV12-4	-	many	CASRAAGGRAKNIQYF	TGTGCCAGCAGGGCCGCAGGGGGGAGAGCCAAAAACATTCAGTACTTC
TRBJ1-1	TRBV10-3	-	many	CAISESKGKNTEAFF	TGTGCCATCAGTGAGTCGAAGGGGAAGAACACTGAAGCTTTCTTT
TRBJ1-2	TRBV5-5	-	few	CASKGGGTASNSYTF	TGTGCCAGCAAGGGTGGGGGTACTGCTTCTAACAGCTACACCTTC
TRBJ2-7	TRBV7-2	-	many	CASSFFRGSYEQYF	TGTGCCAGCAGCTTCTTCAGGGGATCCTACGAGCAGTACTTC
TRBJ2-7	TRBV28	-	many	CASREGWGGPGSFTYEQYF	TGTGCCAGCAGGGAGGGATGGGGGGGGCCGGGTTCGTTCACCTACGAGCAGTACTTC
TRBJ2-7	TRBV18	-	once	CASSLMALEQYF	TGTGCCAGCTCACTGATGGCCCTCGAGCAGTACTTC
TRBJ2-7	TRBV28	-	many	CASRGRGGTTSYEQYF	TGTGCCAGCAGGGGACGGGGCGGGACCACTTCCTACGAGCAGTACTTC